This T cell receptor beta chain derives from a study of blood T cell repertoires in COVID-19. The J segment lost 5 bases and the V segment lost 1 base, leaving 6 bases of the junction unmatched. CDR3 length: 15 residues. Germline CDR1 and CDR2: SNHLY and FYNNEI. TCRdb's copy holds only in-frame clones and misses some; the assay was immunoSEQ multiplex PCR. This table holds hundreds of thousands of clones, approximately 87% found once. This chain joins TRBV2 and TRBJ2-7; 9 nucleotides agree with TRBD2. The specimen sequenced was peripheral blood. The sequence was collected from a woman in her forties or fifties with active or convalescent COVID-19. CDR3 nucleotides: TGTGCCAGCAGTGAAGTCTTAGCGGGGGTAAACGAGCAGTACTTC. It yields the protein CASSEVLAGVNEQYF.